These 15 T cell receptor beta chains share one sample of origin, sequenced in a study of blood T cell repertoires in COVID-19. Sequencing used immunoSEQ multiplex PCR; TCRdb keeps in-frame clones, though not all of them. This table has 95,000 to 150,000 clones, about 70% appearing once. Specimen: peripheral blood. The receptors originated from an older man with COVID-19, enrolled during active disease.

The CDR3 DNA reads TGTGCCAGCAGTTTAAGCCCTAGCGGGACCAATGAGCAGTTCTTC. Residues: CASSLSPSGTNEQFF. The chain is built from TRBV28 and TRBJ2-1; 9 bases map to TRBD2. From germline, CDR1 is MDHEN and CDR2 SYDVKM. After removal of 2 bases from V and 6 bases from J, the junction contained 5 bases not matched to a gene. The CDR3 consists of 15 residues.

The chain uses TRBV27 and TRBJ2-3; TRBD2 aligns across 9 bases. Losses at the gene ends were 4 bases for V and 6 bases for J; bases not matched to a gene: 5. The CDR3 is 14 amino acids. The V gene's germline CDR1 is MNHEY and CDR2 SMNVEV (reference sequence). CDR3 residues: CASSSSGMWDTQYF. Here the CDR3 DNA reads TGTGCCAGCAGTTCTAGCGGGATGTGGGATACGCAGTATTTT.

The chain couples TRBV6-1 to TRBJ1-2, with 8 nucleotides matching TRBD1. Germline values: CDR1 MNHNS, CDR2 SASEGT. J lost 7 bases, V lost 2 bases, and 0 bases had no gene match. This CDR3 contains 12 residues. The CDR3 reads CASSEQGAGYTF. The CDR3 bases are TGTGCCAGCAGTGAACAGGGGGCTGGCTACACCTTC.

The chain employs TRBV12-2 and TRBJ1-4; TRBD1, as called in the table, went unchecked against the DNA. TRBV12-2 is a recognized pseudogene. The CDR3 totals 15 residues. In DNA, the CDR3 is TGTGCAAGTCGCTTAGGGAGGACAGTACTTGAAAAACTGTTTTTT. Its protein is CASRLGRTVLEKLFF.

The rearrangement links TRBV4-3 to TRBJ1-2; the D gene is possibly TRBD1 (5 bases). CDR3 length: 15 residues. Germline V gene sequence: CDR1 LGHNA, CDR2 YSLEER. Trimming cost V 0 bases and J 9 bases, with 17 bases left between them. CDR3 DNA: TGCGCCAGCAGCCAAGATTGGCAGGGCGGTATACGCTACACCTTC. Its protein is CASSQDWQGGIRYTF.

V gene TRBV30 combines with J gene TRBJ2-2; 8 bases are a match to TRBD2. Germline V gene lookup returns CDR1 GTSNPN and CDR2 SVGIG (reference sequence). This CDR3 has 15 residues. Unmatched junction bases numbered 7, after V lost 2 bases and J lost 5 bases. The CDR3 spells CAWSLSGRGTGELFF. The CDR3 DNA reads TGTGCCTGGAGTCTCAGCGGGAGAGGTACCGGGGAGCTGTTTTTT.

The V call is TRBV4-3, the J call TRBJ1-5; D is uncertain. Germline assignment: CDR1 LGHNA and CDR2 YSLEER. Trimming cost V 0 bases and J 7 bases, with 7 bases left between them. The CDR3 covers 13 residues. CDR3 in amino acids: CASSQDEGQPQHF. CDR3 nucleotide sequence: TGCGCCAGCAGCCAAGATGAGGGCCAGCCCCAGCATTTT.

The rearrangement uses TRBV2 and TRBJ2-5; possible D gene TRBD1, 5 bases. The CDR3 is 14 amino acids. In germline, CDR1 is SNHLY, CDR2 FYNNEI. V lost 2 bases and J 5 bases, leaving 12 bases between the germline ends. CDR3 amino acids: CASSEWNRHETQYF. The CDR3 nucleotides are TGTGCCAGCAGTGAATGGAACAGGCATGAGACCCAGTACTTC. The full variable domain, rest sourced from reference TRBV2 and TRBJ2-5, is EPEVTQTPSHQVTQMGQEVILRCVPISNHLYFYWYRQILGQKVEFLVSFYNNEISEKSEIFDDQFSVERPDGSNFTLKIRSTKLEDSAMYFCASSEWNRHETQYFGPGTRLLVL.

This chain links TRBV4-2 with TRBJ1-4; 12 nucleotides align to TRBD1. This CDR3 has 16 amino acids. Germline CDR1 is LGHNA and CDR2 is YNFKEQ. The V segment lost 6 bases and the J segment 8 bases; nucleotides outside the gene matches: 10. The CDR3 bases are TGTGCCAGCAGTGCCCCGGGACAGGGGGCAGAAGAAAAACTGTTTTTT. Translation: CASSAPGQGAEEKLFF.

This chain uses TRBV15 with TRBJ1-3; no reliable D call. The CDR3 runs 17 residues. V shed 1 base and J shed 0 bases, with 13 bases lying between them. Germline values: CDR1 LNHNV, CDR2 YYDKDF (reference sequence). Here the CDR3 DNA reads TGTGCCACCAGCAGAGGAGCAGGTCCTCTCTCTGGAAACACCATATATTTT. It codes for CATSRGAGPLSGNTIYF.

V is TRBV4-3 and J is TRBJ2-7, with 8 bases that match TRBD1. The germline CDR1 and CDR2 sequences are LGHNA and YSLEER. V lost 3 bases to trimming and J lost 3 bases; unmatched junction nucleotides: 10. CDR3 length: 16 amino acids. This CDR3 is CASSHATSGTGYEQYF. Written as DNA, the CDR3 is TGCGCCAGCAGCCACGCTACGTCCGGGACAGGCTACGAGCAGTACTTC.

This clone was seen more than once but under ten times. J is TRBJ2-5 and V is TRBV5-4; 7 positions match TRBD2. The CDR3 has 16 amino acids. From germline, CDR1 is SGHNT and CDR2 YYREEE (reference sequence). The junction had 11 bases not matched to a gene; V was cut back by 0 bases and J by 6 bases. This CDR3 reads CASSLEAGGGLKTQYF. DNA of the CDR3: TGTGCCAGCAGCTTGGAGGCTGGGGGGGGTCTAAAGACCCAGTACTTC.

The genes are TRBV2 and TRBJ2-2; 7 nucleotides match TRBD1. V lost 4 bases and J lost 4; bases outside the gene matches: 0. Germline CDR1 and CDR2: SNHLY and FYNNEI. CDR3 length: 13 residues. The CDR3 DNA is TGTGCCAGCAGTGGACAGGGCACCGGGGAGCTGTTTTTT. The encoded protein is CASSGQGTGELFF.

The chain combines TRBV28 with TRBJ2-1, with a weak D call TRBD1 (6 bases). This CDR3 comprises 15 residues. The ends were cut back, 4 bases at V and 9 bases at J, with 19 bases in the middle. Per the germline V gene, CDR1 is MDHEN and CDR2 is SYDVKM. CDR3 nucleotides: TGTGCCAGCAGTTACCGGGACACCCTAGCTTCTGAGCAGTTCTTC. Amino acid sequence: CASSYRDTLASEQFF.

The chain joins TRBV2 to TRBJ1-5; 9 bases match TRBD1. This CDR3 region has 15 residues. Germline-derived CDR1 and CDR2 are SNHLY and FYNNEI. V gave up 6 bases and J gave up 1 base; unmatched junction bases: 4. The DNA of the CDR3 is TGTGCCAGCAGCCGGGACAGGGTAAGCAATCAGCCCCAGCATTTT. It encodes CASSRDRVSNQPQHF.